Below, one T cell receptor beta chain is given with its context. The sample is drawn from a study of blood T cell repertoires in COVID-19. Trimming cost V 6 bases and J 5 bases, with 14 bases left between them. CDR3 size: 13 residues. CDR1 and CDR2 from the germline V gene are SGHRS and YFSETQ. Profiling relied on immunoSEQ multiplex PCR, and the TCRdb table lists in-frame clones only, not all of them. The repertoire holds hundreds of thousands of clones, with over 75% as singletons. The chain employs TRBV5-1 and TRBJ2-5, with a weak D call TRBD2 (5 bases). Sequenced: peripheral blood. This clonotype originated in a man aged 45-65 years with COVID-19, enrolled during active disease. CDR3 nucleotide sequence: TGCGCCAGCAACGGGGATAATTCGGAGACCCAGTACTTC. It yields the protein CASNGDNSETQYF. Complete variable domain (other parts from reference TRBV5-1 and TRBJ2-5): KAGVTQTPRYLIKTRGQQVTLSCSPISGHRSVSWYQQTPGQGLQFLFEYFSETQRNKGNFPGRFSGRQFSNSRSEMNVSTLELGDSALYLCASNGDNSETQYFGPGTRLLVL.